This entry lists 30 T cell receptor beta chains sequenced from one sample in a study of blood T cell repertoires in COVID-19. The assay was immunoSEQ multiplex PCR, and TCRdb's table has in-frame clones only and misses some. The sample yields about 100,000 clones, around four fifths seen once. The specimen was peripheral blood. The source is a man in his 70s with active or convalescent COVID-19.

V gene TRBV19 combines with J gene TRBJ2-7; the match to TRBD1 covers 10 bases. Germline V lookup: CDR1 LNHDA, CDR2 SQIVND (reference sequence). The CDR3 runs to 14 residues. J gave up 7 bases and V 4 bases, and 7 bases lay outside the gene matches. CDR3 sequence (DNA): TGTGCCAGTAGTAAGGGACAGGGGTTTGGGGAGCAGTACTTC. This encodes CASSKGQGFGEQYF.

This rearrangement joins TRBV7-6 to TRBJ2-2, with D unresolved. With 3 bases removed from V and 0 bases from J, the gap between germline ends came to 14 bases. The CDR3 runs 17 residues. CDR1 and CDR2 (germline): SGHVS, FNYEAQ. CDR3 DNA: TGTGCCAGCAGCTTTTCCCTGAATACGGCGAACACCGGGGAGCTGTTTTTT. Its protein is CASSFSLNTANTGELFF.

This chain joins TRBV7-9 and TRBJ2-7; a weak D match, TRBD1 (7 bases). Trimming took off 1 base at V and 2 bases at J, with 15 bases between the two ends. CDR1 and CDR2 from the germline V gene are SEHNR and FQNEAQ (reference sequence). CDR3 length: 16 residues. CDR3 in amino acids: CASSLVRQGGPYEQYF. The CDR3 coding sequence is TGTGCCAGCAGCTTAGTTCGACAGGGAGGACCCTACGAGCAGTACTTC.

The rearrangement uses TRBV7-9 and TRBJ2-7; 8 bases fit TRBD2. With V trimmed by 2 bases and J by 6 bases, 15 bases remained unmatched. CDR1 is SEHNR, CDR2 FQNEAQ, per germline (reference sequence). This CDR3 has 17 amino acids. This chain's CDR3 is CASSLSSGGIESGEQYF. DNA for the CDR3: TGTGCCAGCAGCTTATCCTCGGGAGGGATAGAGTCTGGCGAGCAGTACTTC.

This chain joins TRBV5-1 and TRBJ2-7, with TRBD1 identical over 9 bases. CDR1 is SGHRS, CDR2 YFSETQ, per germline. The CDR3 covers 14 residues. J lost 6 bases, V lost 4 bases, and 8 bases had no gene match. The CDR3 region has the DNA TGCGCCAGCAGCCCGGACAGGGGTGGAAGCGAGCAGTACTTC. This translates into CASSPDRGGSEQYF.

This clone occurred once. The CDR3 coding sequence is TGTGCCAGCTCCCCGGGACTAGCGGGGGCCACGGGGGAGACCCAGTACTTC. It encodes CASSPGLAGATGETQYF. The chain has TRBV18 and TRBJ2-5, with TRBD2 identical over 14 bases. Per the germline V gene, CDR1 is KGHSH and CDR2 is LQKENI. The CDR3 totals 17 residues. V was pared by 6 bases and J by 5 bases, with 11 bases of the junction left unmatched.

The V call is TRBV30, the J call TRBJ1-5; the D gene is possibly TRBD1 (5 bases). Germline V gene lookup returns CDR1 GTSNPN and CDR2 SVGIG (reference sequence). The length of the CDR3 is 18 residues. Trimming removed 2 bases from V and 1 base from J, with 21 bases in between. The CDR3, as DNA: TGTGCCTGGAGTCGATCCATGGGCAGGTGGGGCAGCAATCAGCCCCAGCATTTT. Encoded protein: CAWSRSMGRWGSNQPQHF.

The CDR3 DNA follows: TGTGCCAGCAGTACCTTTTCCCTCAGGGGAGCTGGGGCCAACGTCCTGACTTTC. It specifies CASSTFSLRGAGANVLTF. V and J are TRBV28 and TRBJ2-6; perhaps TRBD1 as D (6 bases). CDR3 size: 18 residues. With 5 bases removed from V and 2 bases from J, the gap between germline ends came to 19 bases. Per germline, CDR1 MDHEN and CDR2 SYDVKM.

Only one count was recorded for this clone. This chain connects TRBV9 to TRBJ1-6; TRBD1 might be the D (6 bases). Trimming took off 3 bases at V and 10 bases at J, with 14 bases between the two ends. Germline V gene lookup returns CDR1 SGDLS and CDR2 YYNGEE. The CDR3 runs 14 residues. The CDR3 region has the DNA TGTGCCAGCAGCGGGGCAGGGGAGAACTCACCCCTCCACTTT. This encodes CASSGAGENSPLHF.

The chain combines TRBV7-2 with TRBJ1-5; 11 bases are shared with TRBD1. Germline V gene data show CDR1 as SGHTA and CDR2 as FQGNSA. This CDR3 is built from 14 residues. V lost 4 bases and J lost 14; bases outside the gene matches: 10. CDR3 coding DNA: TGTGCCAGCAGCTCCGACCCGGACAGGGGGCAAGAGCATTTT. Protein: CASSSDPDRGQEHF.

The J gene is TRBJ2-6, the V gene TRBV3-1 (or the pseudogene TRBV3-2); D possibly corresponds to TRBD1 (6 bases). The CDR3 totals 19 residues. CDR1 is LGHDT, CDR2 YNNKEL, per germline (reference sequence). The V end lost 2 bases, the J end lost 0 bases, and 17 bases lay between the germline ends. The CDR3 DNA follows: TGTGCCAGCAGCCAAACCGACAGGCCTAGTAGCTCTGGGGCCAACGTCCTGACTTTC. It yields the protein CASSQTDRPSSSGANVLTF.

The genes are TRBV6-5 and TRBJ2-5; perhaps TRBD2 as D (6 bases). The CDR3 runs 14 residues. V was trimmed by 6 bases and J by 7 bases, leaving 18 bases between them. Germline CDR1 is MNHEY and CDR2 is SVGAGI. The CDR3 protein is CASRRSGEIGTQYF. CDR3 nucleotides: TGTGCCAGCAGACGTTCGGGGGAGATTGGGACCCAGTACTTC.

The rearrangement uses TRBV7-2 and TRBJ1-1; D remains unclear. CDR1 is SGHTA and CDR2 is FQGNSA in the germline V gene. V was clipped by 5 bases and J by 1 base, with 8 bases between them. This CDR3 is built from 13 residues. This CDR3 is CASSREANTEAFF. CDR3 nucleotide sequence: TGTGCCAGCAGCAGGGAGGCGAACACTGAAGCTTTCTTT.

CDR3 DNA: TGTGCCAGCAGCCAAGATAGTGGACAGATCTCACCCCTCCACTTT. Its translation: CASSQDSGQISPLHF. The chain uses TRBV14 and TRBJ1-6; D is possibly TRBD1 (6 bases). CDR1 is SGHDN and CDR2 is FVKESK in the germline V gene. The CDR3 runs 15 residues. V gave up 0 bases and J gave up 10 bases, with 13 bases separating them.

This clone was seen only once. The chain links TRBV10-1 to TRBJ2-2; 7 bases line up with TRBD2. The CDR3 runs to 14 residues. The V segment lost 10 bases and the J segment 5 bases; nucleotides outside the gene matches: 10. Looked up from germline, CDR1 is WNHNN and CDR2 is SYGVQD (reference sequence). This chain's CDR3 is CATTTVSGTGELFF. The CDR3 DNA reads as TGCGCCACCACGACCGTTAGCGGGACCGGGGAGCTGTTTTTT.

This CDR3 reads CASSFLVVRNTGELFF. In DNA, the CDR3 is TGTGCCAGCAGCTTTCTCGTAGTCCGAAACACCGGGGAGCTGTTTTTT. The rearrangement links TRBV7-9 to TRBJ2-2, with D unresolved. Looked up from germline, CDR1 is SEHNR and CDR2 is FQNEAQ (reference sequence). CDR3 length equals 16 residues. The germline V and J ends were trimmed by 3 bases and 2 bases, with 13 bases remaining between them.

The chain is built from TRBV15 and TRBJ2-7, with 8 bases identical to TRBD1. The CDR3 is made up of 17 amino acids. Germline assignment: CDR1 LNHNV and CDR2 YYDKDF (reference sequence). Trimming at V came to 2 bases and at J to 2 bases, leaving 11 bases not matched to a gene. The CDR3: CATSRSIPGQAPYEQYF. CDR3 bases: TGTGCCACCAGCAGATCCATACCGGGACAGGCCCCCTACGAGCAGTACTTC.

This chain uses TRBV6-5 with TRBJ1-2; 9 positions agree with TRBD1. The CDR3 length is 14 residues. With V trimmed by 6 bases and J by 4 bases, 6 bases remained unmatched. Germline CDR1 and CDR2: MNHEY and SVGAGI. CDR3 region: CASSFGQGFYGYTF. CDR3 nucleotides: TGTGCCAGCAGCTTCGGACAGGGGTTCTATGGCTACACCTTC.

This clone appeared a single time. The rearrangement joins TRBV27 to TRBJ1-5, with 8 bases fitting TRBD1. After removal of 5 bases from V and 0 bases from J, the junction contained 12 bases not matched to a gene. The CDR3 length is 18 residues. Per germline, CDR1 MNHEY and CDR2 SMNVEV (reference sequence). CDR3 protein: CASSPRGRGQFSNQPQHF. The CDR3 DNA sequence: TGTGCCAGCAGTCCCCGTGGCAGGGGGCAGTTTAGCAATCAGCCCCAGCATTTT.

In nucleotides, the CDR3 is TGTGCCAGCAGTGACCCGGGACAGGGGAGTTGGGGGGAGCTGTTTTTT. Amino acids: CASSDPGQGSWGELFF. V usage is TRBV9 and J usage is TRBJ2-2, with TRBD1 matching 10 bases. Losses at the gene ends were 5 bases for V and 8 bases for J; bases not matched to a gene: 12. Germline CDR1 and CDR2: SGDLS and YYNGEE. The CDR3 loop spans 16 amino acids.

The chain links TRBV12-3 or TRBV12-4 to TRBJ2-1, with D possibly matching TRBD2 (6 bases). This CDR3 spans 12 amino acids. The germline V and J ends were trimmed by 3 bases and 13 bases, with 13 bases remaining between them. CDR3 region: CASSLGLAGQFF. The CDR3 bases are TGTGCCAGCAGTTTGGGACTTGCGGGACAGTTCTTC.

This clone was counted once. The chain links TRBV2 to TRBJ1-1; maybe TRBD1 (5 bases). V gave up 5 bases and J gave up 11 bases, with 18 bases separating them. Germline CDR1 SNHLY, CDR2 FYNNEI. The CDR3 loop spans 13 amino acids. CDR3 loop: CASSTGPVQEAFF. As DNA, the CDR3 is TGTGCCAGCAGTACAGGACCGGTCCAGGAGGCTTTCTTT. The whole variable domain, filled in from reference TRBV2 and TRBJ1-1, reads EPEVTQTPSHQVTQMGQEVILRCVPISNHLYFYWYRQILGQKVEFLVSFYNNEISEKSEIFDDQFSVERPDGSNFTLKIRSTKLEDSAMYFCASSTGPVQEAFFGQGTRLTVV.

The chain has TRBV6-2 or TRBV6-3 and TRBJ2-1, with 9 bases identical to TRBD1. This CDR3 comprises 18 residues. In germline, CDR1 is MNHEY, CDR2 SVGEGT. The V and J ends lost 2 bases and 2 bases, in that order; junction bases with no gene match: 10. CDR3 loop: CASSYRPGTGTPYNEQFF. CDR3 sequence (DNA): TGTGCCAGCAGTTACCGTCCCGGGACAGGGACCCCCTACAATGAGCAGTTCTTC.

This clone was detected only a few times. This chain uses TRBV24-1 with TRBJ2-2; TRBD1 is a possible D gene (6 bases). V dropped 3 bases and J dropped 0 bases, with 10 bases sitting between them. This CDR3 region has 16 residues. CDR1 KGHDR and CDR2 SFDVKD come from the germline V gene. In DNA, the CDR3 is TGTGCCACCAGTGATCGGACAGATCCGAACACCGGGGAGCTGTTTTTT. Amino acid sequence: CATSDRTDPNTGELFF.

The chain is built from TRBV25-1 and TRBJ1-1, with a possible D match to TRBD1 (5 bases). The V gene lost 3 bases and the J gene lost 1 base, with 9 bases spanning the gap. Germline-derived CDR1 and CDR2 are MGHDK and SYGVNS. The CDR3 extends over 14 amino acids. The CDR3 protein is CASSDQDTNTEAFF. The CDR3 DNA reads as TGTGCCAGCAGTGATCAGGACACGAACACTGAAGCTTTCTTT.

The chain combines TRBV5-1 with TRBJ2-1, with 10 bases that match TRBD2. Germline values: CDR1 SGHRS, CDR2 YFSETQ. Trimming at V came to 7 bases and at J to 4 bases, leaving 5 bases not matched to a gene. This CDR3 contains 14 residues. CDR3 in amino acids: CASRTSGVYNEQFF. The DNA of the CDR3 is TGCGCCAGCCGGACTAGCGGAGTGTACAATGAGCAGTTCTTC.

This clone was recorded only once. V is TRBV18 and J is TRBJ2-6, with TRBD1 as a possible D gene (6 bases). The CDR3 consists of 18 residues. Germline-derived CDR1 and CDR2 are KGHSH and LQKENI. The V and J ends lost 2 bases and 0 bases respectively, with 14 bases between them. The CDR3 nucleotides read TGTGCCAGCTCACCAAGGAGGACAGACAACTCTGGGGCCAACGTCCTGACTTTC. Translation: CASSPRRTDNSGANVLTF.

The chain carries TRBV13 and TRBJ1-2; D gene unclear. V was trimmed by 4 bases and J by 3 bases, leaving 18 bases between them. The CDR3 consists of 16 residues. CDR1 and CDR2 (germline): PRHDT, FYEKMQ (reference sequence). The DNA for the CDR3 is TGTGCCAGCAGCTCCCCTAAAGAGGGCGCGGACTATGGCTACACCTTC. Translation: CASSSPKEGADYGYTF.

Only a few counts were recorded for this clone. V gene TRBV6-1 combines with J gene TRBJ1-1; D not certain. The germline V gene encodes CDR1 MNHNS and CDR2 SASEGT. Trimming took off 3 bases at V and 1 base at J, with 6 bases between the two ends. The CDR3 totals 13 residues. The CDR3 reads CASSERENTEAFF. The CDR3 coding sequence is TGTGCCAGCAGTGAGAGGGAGAACACTGAAGCTTTCTTT.

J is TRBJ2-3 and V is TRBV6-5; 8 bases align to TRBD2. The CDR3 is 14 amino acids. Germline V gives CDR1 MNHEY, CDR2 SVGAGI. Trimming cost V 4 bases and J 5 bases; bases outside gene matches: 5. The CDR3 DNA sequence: TGTGCCAGCAGTTTCAGCGGGGGTGGAGATACGCAGTATTTT. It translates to CASSFSGGGDTQYF.